This TCR beta chain comes out of a study of shared clonotypes between healthy human individuals. CDR1 is SGHRS and CDR2 is YFSETQ in the germline V gene. The CDR3 is 15 residues long. J gave up 6 bases and V 6 bases, and 10 bases lay outside the gene matches. The data were produced by immunoSEQ multiplex PCR, yet TCRdb's version contains in-frame clones alone and is incomplete. Of under 1,100,000 clones listed, 75% were seen once; the top ten hold nearly 1.5%. This rearrangement joins TRBV5-1 to TRBJ2-7; 12 positions agree with TRBD2. Sequenced material: memory CD4+ T cells sorted from blood. Sample subset: CD45RA-negative fraction. The receptor was isolated from a man younger than 35 in good health. CDR3 residues: CASNLAGGLRGEQYF. CDR3 nucleotide sequence: TGCGCCAGCAACCTAGCGGGAGGGCTCAGAGGCGAGCAGTACTTC.